This T cell receptor (beta chain) was documented in a study of Ad26.COV2.S vaccination and SARS-CoV-2 variants. Germline V gene lookup returns CDR1 SGHRS and CDR2 YFSETQ. Trimming left V 3 bases short and J 0 bases short, with 22 bases between. This CDR3 has 19 amino acids. Sample treatment: roughly 18 received Ad26.COV2.S at low or high dose, single or two shots; 5 received placebo; per-sample allocation not given. Each sample was drawn 63 days after the first injection (of vaccine or placebo). Clones were sequenced by immunoSEQ multiplex PCR, and TCRdb holds only the in-frame ones, with some missing. In the table there are 300,000 to 400,000 clones, roughly 84% of which are singletons.

This sequence was found in a person aged 18 to 65 who received the Ad26.COV2.S COVID-19 vaccine or a placebo. V and J are TRBV5-1 and TRBJ2-1; the D gene is possibly TRBD1 (5 bases). The starting material was peripheral blood, obtained in a trial of Ad26.COV2.S vaccine versus placebo. The chain's CDR3 is CASSSYVTDTLSSYNEQFF. CDR3 DNA sequence: TGCGCCAGCAGCTCCTACGTGACAGATACCCTTAGCTCCTACAATGAGCAGTTCTTC.